What follows describes a single T cell receptor beta chain. The sample originates from a study of blood T cell repertoires in COVID-19. Study details: From T cells, B-cell-depleted T cells, or PBMCs came the material, which was cDNA or gDNA.

TCRdb keeps only in-frame clones here, not all; method: immunoSEQ multiplex PCR. The sample has just over 350,000 clones, 87% seen once. CDR3 length: 16 amino acids. Germline V gives CDR1 MNHEY, CDR2 SVGAGI. V gave up 2 bases and J gave up 2 bases; unmatched junction bases: 5. Enrollees, about 18 to 90 years old, lived in approximately 24 US areas. Recovered participants had two consecutive negative NP/OP PCR tests, healthcare professional clearance, or symptom resolution. The TCR sequence derives from a woman aged 25 to 45 who had recovered from COVID-19. The chain couples TRBV6-5 to TRBJ2-7; 11 nucleotides agree with TRBD1. The sample was PBMCs or T cells enriched from blood (not recorded which). CDR3 sequence reads: CASSYHGQGATYEQYF. CDR3 bases: TGTGCCAGCAGTTACCATGGACAGGGGGCGACCTACGAGCAGTACTTC.